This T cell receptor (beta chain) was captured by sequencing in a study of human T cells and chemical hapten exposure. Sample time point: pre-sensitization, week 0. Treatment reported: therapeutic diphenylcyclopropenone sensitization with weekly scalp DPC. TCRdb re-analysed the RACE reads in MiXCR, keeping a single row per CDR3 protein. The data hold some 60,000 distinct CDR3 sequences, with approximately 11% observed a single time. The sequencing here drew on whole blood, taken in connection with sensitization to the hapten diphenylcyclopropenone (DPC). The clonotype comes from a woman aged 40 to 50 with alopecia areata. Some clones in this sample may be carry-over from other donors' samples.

The CDR3 nucleotides read TGTGCCAGCAGCTTACGGACAGGGCCCGAAAAACTGTTTTTT. It encodes CASSLRTGPEKLFF. This rearrangement joins TRBV7-6 to TRBJ1-4, with 8 positions matching TRBD1. The CDR3 totals 14 residues. The germline V gene has CDR1 SGHVS and CDR2 FNYEAQ. V was pared by 2 bases and J by 8 bases, with 4 bases of the junction left unmatched. The full variable domain, in which reference TRBV7-6 and TRBJ1-4 provide the parts outside the CDR3, is GAGVSQSPRYKVTKRGQDVALRCDPISGHVSLYWYRQALGQGPEFLTYFNYEAQQDKSGLPNDRFSAERPEGSISTLTIQRTEQRDSAMYRCASSLRTGPEKLFFGSGTQLSVL.